This TCR beta chain originates from a study of OX40 agonist ivuxolimab in advanced cancers. The wider study: Patients were given ivuxolimab, an antibody that agonizes OX40 (CD134). Prior checkpoint blockade (anti-PD-1, anti-PD-L1 or anti-CTLA-4) was permitted; under 50% had it.

Clones were read by immunoSEQ multiplex PCR, and TCRdb kept only the in-frame ones, dropping some. The sample holds about 64,000 clones, more than 80% seen once. For this clone: The antigen remains unidentified.

Patients were ruled out by autoimmune disease history or systemic immunosuppression. Study results and limitations: Researchers report that CD8+ T cells had, on average, more expanded clones than CD4+.

Trimming removed 3 bases from V and 3 bases from J; junction bases left unmatched: 3. The CDR3 loop spans 15 amino acids. Germline CDR1 MRHNA, CDR2 SNTAGT. This chain uses TRBV6-4 with TRBJ1-5, with 9 nucleotides matching TRBD1. This receptor was obtained from an adult with an advanced solid tumor such as melanoma, head and neck, liver or kidney cancer. This specimen consisted of CD4+ or CD8+ T cells sorted from blood, obtained in a trial of the OX40 agonist ivuxolimab. The CDR3 DNA follows: TGTGCCAGCAGTGAAACAGGGGGCCCCAATCAGCCCCAGCATTTT. It is translated as CASSETGGPNQPQHF.